Following are 20 T cell receptor beta chains from one sample sequenced in a study of identical twins. TCRdb used MiXCR to reprocess the 5' RACE reads, holding one entry per CDR3 protein. Among around 1.7 million distinct CDR3 sequences, more than 30% were seen once, and the ten largest hold approximately 0.25%. The sample was cord blood. These receptors originate from a newborn girl in good health.

The rearrangement joins TRBV3-1 to TRBJ1-6; TRBD1 aligns across 8 bases. The CDR3 is made up of 18 amino acids. Germline values: CDR1 LGHDT, CDR2 YNNKEL (reference sequence). V gave up 1 base and J gave up 0 bases; unmatched junction bases: 5. The CDR3 loop reads CASSQGGGQASYNSPLHF. DNA for the CDR3: TGTGCCAGCAGCCAAGGCGGGGGACAGGCCTCCTATAATTCACCCCTCCACTTT.

The CDR3 DNA reads TGTGCCAGCAGTTTCCATCGAGAGCAGTTCTTC. This sequence encodes CASSFHREQFF. This chain links TRBV28 with TRBJ2-1; D not resolved. The CDR3 consists of 11 residues. Per the germline V gene, CDR1 is MDHEN and CDR2 is SYDVKM. Trimming took off 3 bases at V and 10 bases at J, with 7 bases between the two ends.

This clonotype was counted only a few times. The V and J genes are TRBV6-1 and TRBJ1-2; D is unresolved. Germline V lookup: CDR1 MNHNS, CDR2 SASEGT. This CDR3 comprises 13 residues. The germline V and J ends were trimmed by 7 bases and 3 bases, with 12 bases remaining between them. CDR3 sequence: CASTTYVDYGYTF. The CDR3 DNA reads TGTGCCAGCACAACGTACGTGGACTATGGCTACACCTTC.

The chain joins TRBV28 to TRBJ2-1, with D uncertain. This CDR3 is 14 amino acids long. Trimming stripped 6 bases from V and 2 bases from J, with 11 bases between. Germline CDR1 MDHEN, CDR2 SYDVKM. As DNA, the CDR3 is TGTGCCAGCAGCCCTTCGCGTGCCTACAATGAGCAGTTCTTC. It specifies CASSPSRAYNEQFF.

The V call is TRBV4-2, the J call TRBJ1-5; no firm D call. This CDR3 has 16 amino acids. Trimming left V 0 bases short and J 0 bases short, with 9 bases between. Germline V gives CDR1 LGHNA, CDR2 YNFKEQ. This CDR3 reads CASSQEGIGSNQPQHF. DNA for the CDR3: TGTGCCAGCAGCCAAGAGGGAATAGGTAGCAATCAGCCCCAGCATTTT.

There are many counts of this clonotype. The V call is TRBV10-3, the J call TRBJ2-7, with D uncertain. V was shortened by 5 bases and J by 0 bases, with 11 bases between the two germline ends. CDR3 length equals 14 residues. Germline V gene lookup returns CDR1 ENHRY and CDR2 SYGVKD. DNA of the CDR3: TGTGCCATCAGTTCCGACGTGAGCTCCTACGAGCAGTACTTC. This gives the protein CAISSDVSSYEQYF.

The CDR3 loop is CATSDPGTSGVYNEQYF. The CDR3 DNA follows: TGTGCCACCAGTGACCCCGGGACTAGCGGGGTCTACAATGAGCAGTACTTC. This chain connects TRBV24-1 to TRBJ2-7, with 13 bases lining up with TRBD2. The trim removed 4 bases at V and 7 bases at J, leaving 12 bases unmatched. The CDR3 contains 17 residues. Per the germline V gene, CDR1 is KGHDR and CDR2 is SFDVKD.

There are a few counts of this clonotype. CDR3 in DNA: TGCGCCAGCAGCTTGCCCCTACGGGGAAACACCGGGGAGCTGTTTTTT. Amino acids: CASSLPLRGNTGELFF. The gene calls are TRBV5-1 and TRBJ2-2, with D possibly being TRBD2 (5 bases). V was trimmed by 1 base and J by 2 bases, leaving 12 bases between them. From germline, CDR1 is SGHRS and CDR2 YFSETQ. The length of the CDR3 is 16 residues.

The sample holds a few counts of this clonotype. The V call is TRBV7-9, the J call TRBJ2-3, with 15 nucleotides matching TRBD2. Germline values: CDR1 SEHNR, CDR2 FQNEAQ (reference sequence). The junction had 8 bases not matched to a gene; V was cut back by 5 bases and J by 2 bases. The CDR3 consists of 18 residues. CDR3: CASSPPGLAGGVTDTQYF. The DNA of the CDR3 is TGTGCCAGCAGCCCTCCGGGACTAGCGGGAGGCGTCACAGATACGCAGTATTTT.

The chain is built from TRBV27 and TRBJ2-2; TRBD2 is a possible D gene (6 bases). Germline assignment: CDR1 MNHEY and CDR2 SMNVEV (reference sequence). V lost 2 bases to trimming and J lost 7 bases, with 11 bases between them. CDR3 length equals 14 residues. CDR3 sequence: CASSLTRRDGELFF. The CDR3, as DNA: TGTGCCAGCAGTTTAACACGGCGGGACGGGGAGCTGTTTTTT.

The rearrangement links TRBV7-2 to TRBJ2-1; weak D call: TRBD2 (6 bases). The V end was cut by 3 bases, the J end by 6 bases, with 18 bases between. From germline, CDR1 is SGHTA and CDR2 FQGNSA. This CDR3 contains 16 residues. CDR3 bases: TGTGCCAGCAGCTTCTTGCGGGGCCCCTCGTCCAATGAGCAGTTCTTC. Translated: CASSFLRGPSSNEQFF. Supplemented by reference TRBV7-2 and TRBJ2-1, the full variable domain reads GAGVSQSPSNKVTEKGKDVELRCDPISGHTALYWYRQSLGQGLEFLIYFQGNSAPDKSGLPSDRFSAERTGGSVSTLTIQRTQQEDSAVYLCASSFLRGPSSNEQFFGPGTRLTVL.

This chain connects TRBV5-1 to TRBJ1-4; tentative D call: TRBD1 (6 bases). The CDR3 is 16 amino acids. With 0 bases removed from V and 5 bases from J, the gap between germline ends came to 14 bases. Per germline, CDR1 SGHRS and CDR2 YFSETQ. This chain's CDR3 is CASSLDRAAGNEKLFF. CDR3 nucleotides: TGCGCCAGCAGCTTGGACAGGGCGGCTGGAAATGAAAAACTGTTTTTT.

V is TRBV10-3 and J is TRBJ2-3; unclear D gene. Germline-derived CDR1 and CDR2 are ENHRY and SYGVKD. Trimming removed 3 bases from V and 2 bases from J, with 12 bases in between. The CDR3 is made up of 15 amino acids. For the CDR3, the DNA is TGTGCCATCAGTGATTTTCCTGGCACCACAGATACGCAGTATTTT. It is translated as CAISDFPGTTDTQYF.

This clonotype showed up just once. This rearrangement joins TRBV5-1 to TRBJ2-1; D perhaps matches TRBD1 (7 bases). The CDR3 length is 13 residues. Trimming removed 6 bases from V and 8 bases from J, with 15 bases in between. CDR1 SGHRS and CDR2 YFSETQ come from the germline V gene. The CDR3 here is CASKVEGADEQFF. The CDR3 DNA sequence: TGCGCCAGCAAGGTGGAGGGGGCCGATGAGCAGTTCTTC.

For this clonotype: An end of the junction differs from the germline gene, which may be a read error. V usage is TRBV25-1 and J usage is TRBJ1-5, with D maybe TRBD1 (5 bases). CDR3 length: 14 amino acids. In germline, CDR1 is MGHDK, CDR2 SYGVNS. The CDR3 DNA follows: TGTGCCAGCCCCCTCGGGGGTAGCAATCAGTCCCAGCATTTT. This gives the protein CASPLGGSNQSQHF. Looking up the rest from reference TRBV25-1 and TRBJ1-5 gives the full variable domain: EADIYQTPRYLVIGTGKKITLECSQTMGHDKMYWYQQDPGMELHLIHYSYGVNSTEKGDLSSESTVSRIRTEHFPLTLESARPSHTSQYLCASPLGGSNQSQHFGDGTRLSIL.

This clonotype has just a few counts. This rearrangement joins TRBV5-6 to TRBJ2-1; 12 bases are shared with TRBD2. The V gene's germline CDR1 is SGHDT and CDR2 YYEEEE. V dropped 2 bases and J dropped 10; count of bases not matched to a gene: 7. The CDR3 has 15 amino acids. The CDR3 protein is CASSLGLAGRWEQFF. DNA of the CDR3: TGTGCCAGCAGCTTAGGACTAGCGGGAAGGTGGGAGCAGTTCTTC.

The V call is TRBV28, the J call TRBJ1-4, with 7 bases matching TRBD1. The CDR3 length is 16 residues. Per germline, CDR1 MDHEN and CDR2 SYDVKM. Germline trimming cut 2 bases from V and 2 bases from J; bases unmatched to any gene: 5. The CDR3 reads CASSLDREGTNEKLFF. As DNA, the CDR3 is TGTGCCAGCAGTTTAGACAGGGAAGGCACTAATGAAAAACTGTTTTTT.

This clonotype was observed a handful of times. The V and J genes are TRBV28 and TRBJ2-7; D may match TRBD1 or TRBD2 (5 bases each). The J call may be incorrect, as the DNA end agrees better with TRBJ2-5. Germline CDR1 and CDR2: MDHEN and SYDVKM. The CDR3 consists of 16 residues. The CDR3 loop is CASSLPGPGRRETQYF. The CDR3 region has the DNA TGTGCCAGCAGTTTACCAGGTCCAGGGAGAAGAGAGACCCAGTACTTC.

The V gene is TRBV27, the J gene TRBJ1-4; D uncertain. Deletions cut 8 bases from V and 7 bases from J, with 8 bases between. Germline V gene sequence: CDR1 MNHEY, CDR2 SMNVEV (reference sequence). This CDR3 is 11 amino acids long. CDR3 in DNA: TGTGCCAGCCGGAGTGGTGAAAAACTGTTTTTT. It codes for CASRSGEKLFF.

To note about this clonotype: A single base separates this from a much larger clone, so it may be a read error. The final CDR3 position lacks the conserved phenylalanine or tryptophan, pointing to a likely read error. V gene TRBV27 combines with J gene TRBJ2-1; perhaps TRBD2 as D (5 bases). The ends were cut back, 5 bases at V and 0 bases at J, with 8 bases in the middle. The CDR3 loop spans 14 amino acids. The germline V gene has CDR1 MNHEY and CDR2 SMNVEV (reference sequence). CDR3 nucleotide sequence: TGTGCCAGCAGTGAGGGCCGCTCCTACAATGAGCAGTTCTTA. Its protein product is CASSEGRSYNEQFL.